A single sample gave rise to the 27 T cell receptor beta chains below, sequenced in a study of monozygotic twins with cystic fibrosis. Clones were sequenced by immunoSEQ multiplex PCR, and TCRdb holds only the in-frame ones, with some missing. The data show over 9,500 clones, 85% seen once. The specimen was blood. Receptor source: a man aged 18-30 years with cystic fibrosis.

This chain connects TRBV6-5 to TRBJ2-5; D unclear. The V gene's germline CDR1 is MNHEY and CDR2 SVGAGI. This CDR3 contains 15 residues. V shed 0 bases and J shed 2 bases, with 10 bases lying between them. For the CDR3, the DNA is TGTGCCAGCAGTTACTCGATCACTAAGCAAGAGACCCAGTACTTC. Its protein product is CASSYSITKQETQYF.

This clone has a handful of counts. This sequence joins TRBV5-1 and TRBJ1-1; 7 positions agree with TRBD1. The CDR3 has 12 amino acids. Germline lookup yields CDR1 SGHRS and CDR2 YFSETQ. Trimming removed 6 bases from V and 8 bases from J; junction bases left unmatched: 7. CDR3 sequence reads: CASTHPGGEAFF. As DNA, the CDR3 is TGCGCCAGCACCCATCCAGGGGGGGAAGCTTTCTTT.

This clone was found once. The chain recombines TRBV5-6 with TRBJ1-2; tentatively, D is TRBD1 (6 bases). The V gene lost 0 bases and the J gene lost 1 base, with 7 bases spanning the gap. The germline CDR1 and CDR2 sequences are SGHDT and YYEEEE. The CDR3 consists of 14 residues. In DNA, the CDR3 is TGTGCCAGCAGCTTGGGGGGGCTTAACTATGGCTACACCTTC. This gives the protein CASSLGGLNYGYTF.

The chain recombines TRBV29-1 with TRBJ1-1; TRBD1 matches at 7 bases. CDR1 and CDR2 (germline): SQVTM, ANQGSEA. The CDR3 consists of 14 residues. Trimming removed 5 bases from V and 2 bases from J; junction bases left unmatched: 8. The CDR3 loop reads CSVSPTGSNTEAFF. The CDR3 DNA reads TGCAGCGTTTCACCGACAGGGTCTAACACTGAAGCTTTCTTT. Complete variable domain (other parts from reference TRBV29-1 and TRBJ1-1): SAVISQKPSRDICQRGTSLTIQCQVDSQVTMMFWYRQQPGQSLTLIATANQGSEATYESGFVIDKFPISRPNLTFSTLTVSNMSPEDSSIYLCSVSPTGSNTEAFFGQGTRLTVV.

This chain connects TRBV5-5 to TRBJ1-6, with 11 bases that match TRBD1. The V gene end was trimmed by 0 bases and the J gene end by 7 bases; junction bases not matched to a gene: 3. Germline assignment: CDR1 SGHKS and CDR2 YYEKEE (reference sequence). The CDR3 sequence is 16 residues long. The CDR3 sequence: CASSLAGTGGNSPLHF. CDR3 sequence (DNA): TGTGCCAGCAGCTTGGCCGGGACAGGGGGAAATTCACCCCTCCACTTT. Using reference TRBV5-5 and TRBJ1-6 for the parts outside the CDR3, the full variable domain is DAGVTQSPTHLIKTRGQQVTLRCSPISGHKSVSWYQQVLGQGPQFIFQYYEKEERGRGNFPDRFSARQFPNYSSELNVNALLLGDSALYLCASSLAGTGGNSPLHFGNGTRLTVT.

The chain recombines TRBV5-1 with TRBJ1-1; 9 bases fit TRBD1. There are 14 residues in the CDR3. Trimming cost V 0 bases and J 3 bases; bases outside gene matches: 0. Germline-derived CDR1 and CDR2 are SGHRS and YFSETQ. CDR3 sequence reads: CASSLGTGDTEAFF. The CDR3 DNA reads TGCGCCAGCAGCTTGGGGACAGGGGACACTGAAGCTTTCTTT.

The V gene is TRBV5-4, the J gene TRBJ2-1, with TRBD2 matching over 8 bases. This CDR3 is built from 15 residues. J gave up 4 bases and V 3 bases, and 6 bases lay outside the gene matches. Germline values: CDR1 SGHNT, CDR2 YYREEE (reference sequence). The CDR3 protein is CASSSSGRGYNEQFF. CDR3 bases: TGTGCCAGCAGCTCGAGCGGGAGAGGGTACAATGAGCAGTTCTTC.

The chain is built from TRBV10-3 and TRBJ2-3, with 12 positions matching TRBD1. After removal of 6 bases from V and 3 bases from J, the junction contained 19 bases not matched to a gene. This CDR3 is 20 amino acids long. Germline CDR1 and CDR2: ENHRY and SYGVKD. This CDR3 is CAISLSPGQGAFWGTDTQYF. CDR3 sequence (DNA): TGTGCCATCAGCTTATCGCCGGGACAGGGGGCATTCTGGGGGACAGATACGCAGTATTTT.

This clone was counted a single time. V is TRBV11-2 and J is TRBJ1-1; D is possibly TRBD1 (6 bases). Germline CDR1 and CDR2: SGHAT and FQNNGV. The CDR3 loop spans 14 amino acids. V was pared by 4 bases and J by 4 bases, with 13 bases between. CDR3 sequence (DNA): TGTGCCAGCAGCTCCTCCAGGGGAGGCACTGAAGCTTTCTTT. This codes for CASSSSRGGTEAFF.

V and J are TRBV20-1 and TRBJ1-1, with D possibly matching TRBD1 (6 bases). This CDR3 comprises 9 residues. V shed 7 bases and J shed 10 bases, with 10 bases lying between them. Germline-derived CDR1 and CDR2 are DFQATT and SNEGSKA (reference sequence). The CDR3 here is CSVWTAAFF. CDR3 DNA: TGCAGTGTATGGACAGCAGCTTTCTTT.

The V gene is TRBV6-5, the J gene TRBJ2-1; the D gene is possibly TRBD2 (6 bases). Trimming removed 6 bases at V and 7 bases at J, with 16 bases between. Germline V gene lookup returns CDR1 MNHEY and CDR2 SVGAGI. This CDR3 comprises 14 residues. CDR3 sequence reads: CASSQTRDFNEQFF. The CDR3 DNA sequence: TGTGCCAGCAGCCAAACCCGGGACTTTAATGAGCAGTTCTTC.

The V and J genes are TRBV10-3 and TRBJ2-7; 8 nucleotides match TRBD1. Germline V gene lookup returns CDR1 ENHRY and CDR2 SYGVKD. The length of the CDR3 is 13 residues. V was pared by 4 bases and J by 5 bases, with 4 bases of the junction left unmatched. This chain's CDR3 is CAISVTGENEQYF. The CDR3 DNA reads TGTGCCATCAGTGTGACAGGGGAGAACGAGCAGTACTTC.

This clone was observed once. The rearrangement uses TRBV27 and TRBJ2-5, with 13 bases aligning to TRBD2. The V gene end was trimmed by 4 bases and the J gene end by 1 base; junction bases not matched to a gene: 3. The CDR3 runs to 16 residues. The germline gives CDR1 MNHEY, CDR2 SMNVEV (reference sequence). CDR3 loop: CASSSGLAGAQETQYF. DNA for the CDR3: TGTGCCAGCAGTTCCGGACTAGCGGGGGCCCAAGAGACCCAGTACTTC.

This sequence joins TRBV4-3 and TRBJ2-1, with D possibly called TRBD1 or TRBD2 (5 bases each). The CDR3 is 14 residues long. Germline CDR1 and CDR2: LGHNA and YSLEER. Trimming removed 4 bases from V and 3 bases from J, with 10 bases in between. The CDR3 here is CASSPGTLYNEQFF. DNA for the CDR3: TGCGCCAGCAGCCCCGGGACCCTCTACAATGAGCAGTTCTTC.

The genes are TRBV18 and TRBJ2-2; possible D gene TRBD2, 5 bases. This CDR3 is 14 amino acids long. Germline CDR1 is KGHSH and CDR2 is LQKENI. V shed 6 bases and J shed 5 bases, with 13 bases lying between them. The CDR3 protein is CASSSGLETGELFF. In DNA, the CDR3 is TGTGCCAGCTCGTCCGGACTCGAAACCGGGGAGCTGTTTTTT. Variable domain in full (rest from reference TRBV18 and TRBJ2-2): NAGVMQNPRHLVRRRGQEARLRCSPMKGHSHVYWYRQLPEEGLKFMVYLQKENIIDESGMPKERFSAEFPKEGPSILRIQQVVRGDSAAYFCASSSGLETGELFFGEGSRLTVL.

The rearrangement uses TRBV7-2 and TRBJ1-4; D call uncertain. This CDR3 is built from 14 residues. Germline V CDR1 and CDR2: SGHTA, FQGNSA. Trimming cost V 4 bases and J 0 bases, with 6 bases left between them. CDR3: CASSSWATNEKLFF. CDR3 DNA sequence: TGTGCCAGCAGCTCTTGGGCAACTAATGAAAAACTGTTTTTT. Supplemented by reference TRBV7-2 and TRBJ1-4, the full variable domain reads GAGVSQSPSNKVTEKGKDVELRCDPISGHTALYWYRQSLGQGLEFLIYFQGNSAPDKSGLPSDRFSAERTGGSVSTLTIQRTQQEDSAVYLCASSSWATNEKLFFGSGTQLSVL.

As DNA, the CDR3 is TGTGCCAGCAGTGCGATCACAGATACGCAGTATTTT. Its translation: CASSAITDTQYF. V and J are TRBV6-1 and TRBJ2-3; no clear D gene. Germline lookup yields CDR1 MNHNS and CDR2 SASEGT. The ends were cut back, 4 bases at V and 2 bases at J, with 4 bases in the middle. The CDR3 has 12 residues.

The V call is TRBV7-6, the J call TRBJ2-7; TRBD1 matches 9 bases. CDR3 length equals 15 residues. The V gene end was trimmed by 5 bases and the J gene end by 2 bases; junction bases not matched to a gene: 7. Germline CDR1 is SGHVS and CDR2 is FNYEAQ. The CDR3 region has the DNA TGTGCCAGCAGCCTTACAGGGGGCCCTACCTACGAGCAGTACTTC. This codes for CASSLTGGPTYEQYF. The whole variable domain, remainder taken from reference TRBV7-6 and TRBJ2-7, is GAGVSQSPRYKVTKRGQDVALRCDPISGHVSLYWYRQALGQGPEFLTYFNYEAQQDKSGLPNDRFSAERPEGSISTLTIQRTEQRDSAMYRCASSLTGGPTYEQYFGPGTRLTVT.

The chain uses TRBV5-4 and TRBJ1-6; TRBD1 might be the D (5 bases). Germline CDR1 reads SGHNT; CDR2 reads YYREEE (reference sequence). Trimming left V 4 bases short and J 14 bases short, with 13 bases between. There are 12 residues in the CDR3. CDR3 amino acids: CASSPAGGSLHF. Written as DNA, the CDR3 is TGTGCCAGCAGCCCGGCCGGGGGGTCCCTCCACTTT. The full variable domain, completed using reference TRBV5-4 and TRBJ1-6, is ETGVTQSPTHLIKTRGQQVTLRCSSQSGHNTVSWYQQALGQGPQFIFQYYREEENGRGNFPPRFSGLQFPNYSSELNVNALELDDSALYLCASSPAGGSLHFGNGTRLTVT.

The chain links TRBV30 to TRBJ1-3; possibly TRBD1 for D (6 bases). CDR1 GTSNPN and CDR2 SVGIG come from the germline V gene (reference sequence). The V end was cut by 4 bases, the J end by 2 bases, with 9 bases between. The CDR3 is 13 amino acids. The CDR3 is CAWIRGTGNTIYF. In DNA, the CDR3 is TGTGCCTGGATCAGGGGAACTGGAAACACCATATATTTT.

This clone was counted once. This chain uses TRBV19 with TRBJ2-3; TRBD1 matches at 7 bases. In germline, CDR1 is LNHDA, CDR2 SQIVND (reference sequence). Trimming at V came to 7 bases and at J to 1 base, leaving 2 bases not matched to a gene. The CDR3 runs to 13 residues. The CDR3 reads CASMGQRTDTQYF. The CDR3 bases are TGTGCCAGTATGGGACAGCGCACAGATACGCAGTATTTT. Variable domain in full (rest from reference TRBV19 and TRBJ2-3): DGGITQSPKYLFRKEGQNVTLSCEQNLNHDAMYWYRQDPGQGLRLIYYSQIVNDFQKGDIAEGYSVSREKKESFPLTVTSAQKNPTAFYLCASMGQRTDTQYFGPGTRLTVL.

V usage is TRBV4-3 and J usage is TRBJ1-1; perhaps TRBD1 as D (5 bases). CDR3 length: 13 residues. V lost 6 bases, J lost 1 base, and 9 bases lay in between. Germline CDR1 LGHNA, CDR2 YSLEER. The CDR3 sequence is CASRATENTEAFF. DNA of the CDR3: TGCGCCAGCAGGGCGACAGAGAACACTGAAGCTTTCTTT.

The count of this clone is one. The chain links TRBV30 to TRBJ2-2; possibly TRBD2 for D (6 bases). Germline CDR1 reads GTSNPN; CDR2 reads SVGIG (reference sequence). The CDR3 length is 18 residues. The ends were cut back, 0 bases at V and 0 bases at J, with 17 bases in the middle. Here the CDR3 DNA reads TGTGCCTGGAGTGTCTTCCTAGGGGACTTCTCGAACACCGGGGAGCTGTTTTTT. The encoded protein is CAWSVFLGDFSNTGELFF.

V gene TRBV18 combines with J gene TRBJ1-2, with 9 positions matching TRBD1. CDR1 KGHSH and CDR2 LQKENI come from the germline V gene. The CDR3 totals 16 residues. Losses at the gene ends were 5 bases for V and 2 bases for J; bases not matched to a gene: 9. Here the CDR3 reads CASSTGQGPLNYGYTF. In DNA, the CDR3 is TGTGCCAGCTCAACGGGACAGGGTCCGTTGAACTATGGCTACACCTTC.

The chain couples TRBV29-1 to TRBJ1-2; D unclear. Between the trimmed V and J ends, which lost 3 bases and 0 bases, there was a span of 23 bases. Germline V gives CDR1 SQVTM, CDR2 ANQGSEA. CDR3 size: 18 residues. Here the CDR3 reads CSVDSEIGGSKTNYGYTF. In DNA form, the CDR3 reads TGCAGCGTTGATTCGGAAATTGGAGGTTCGAAGACTAACTATGGCTACACCTTC. The entire variable domain, with the rest obtained from reference TRBV29-1 and TRBJ1-2, is as follows: SAVISQKPSRDICQRGTSLTIQCQVDSQVTMMFWYRQQPGQSLTLIATANQGSEATYESGFVIDKFPISRPNLTFSTLTVSNMSPEDSSIYLCSVDSEIGGSKTNYGYTFGSGTRLTVV.

V is TRBV28 and J is TRBJ1-2; TRBD1 might be the D (5 bases). Looked up from germline, CDR1 is MDHEN and CDR2 is SYDVKM. The V and J ends lost 2 bases and 0 bases respectively, with 7 bases between them. There are 14 residues in the CDR3. DNA for the CDR3: TGTGCCAGCAGTTTAAGGGGTCCTAACTATGGCTACACCTTC. This translates into CASSLRGPNYGYTF.

The chain recombines TRBV29-1 with TRBJ2-1, with a possible D match to TRBD2 (5 bases). The V gene lost 1 base and the J gene lost 5 bases, with 21 bases spanning the gap. Germline CDR1 is SQVTM and CDR2 is ANQGSEA. CDR3 length: 17 amino acids. This chain's CDR3 is CSVEVLVGSEKNNEQFF. CDR3 nucleotide sequence: TGCAGCGTTGAAGTTTTGGTAGGTAGCGAGAAGAACAATGAGCAGTTCTTC.